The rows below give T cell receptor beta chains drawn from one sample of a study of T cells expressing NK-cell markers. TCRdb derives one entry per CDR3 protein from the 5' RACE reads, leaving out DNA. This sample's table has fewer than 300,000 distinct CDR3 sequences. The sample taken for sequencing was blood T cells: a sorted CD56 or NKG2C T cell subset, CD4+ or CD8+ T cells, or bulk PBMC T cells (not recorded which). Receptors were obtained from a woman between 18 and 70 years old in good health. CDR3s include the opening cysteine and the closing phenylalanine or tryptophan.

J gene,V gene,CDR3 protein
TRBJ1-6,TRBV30,CAWSVGQGSSPLHF
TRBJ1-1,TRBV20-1,CSASGYTEAFF
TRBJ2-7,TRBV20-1,CSASSSSYEQYF
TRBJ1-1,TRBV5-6,CASTGTQDGNTEAFF
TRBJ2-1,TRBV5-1,CASSPAIGGIDYNEQFF
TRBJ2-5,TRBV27,CASSFQGHLVPRGKLQETQYF
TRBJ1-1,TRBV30,CAWNLRSNTEAFF
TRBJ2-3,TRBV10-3,CAIGGSGITDTQYF
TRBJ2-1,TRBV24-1,CATSETGSQNEQFF
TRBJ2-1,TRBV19,CATGTRTTNEQFF
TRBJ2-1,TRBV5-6,CASSAGRSYNEQFF
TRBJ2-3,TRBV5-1,CASSRDRQADTQYF
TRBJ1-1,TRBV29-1,CSVDGSRLRAEAFF
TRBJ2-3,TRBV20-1,CSASPPGTDTQYF
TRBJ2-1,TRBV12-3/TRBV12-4,CASTSGGLNNEQFF
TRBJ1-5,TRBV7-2,CASSLDGRVDQPQHF
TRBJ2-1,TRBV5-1,CASSTGTSGRSYNEQFF
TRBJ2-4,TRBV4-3,CASSRDPGQNIQYF
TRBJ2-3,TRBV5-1,CASSLVVSGTPDTQYF
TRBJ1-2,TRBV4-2,CASSQETLASGGGYTF
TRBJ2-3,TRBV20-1,CSARDTLKDTQYF
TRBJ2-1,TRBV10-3,CAISPGTVNNEQFF
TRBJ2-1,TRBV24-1,CATSDPSGPRDEQFF
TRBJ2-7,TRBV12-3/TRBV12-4,CASSNPPYEQYF
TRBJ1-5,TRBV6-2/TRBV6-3,CASSYVGVKEERGNQPQHF
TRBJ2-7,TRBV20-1,CSVSQPRDRGLGEQYF
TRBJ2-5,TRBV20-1,CSARLALGGRPQETQYF
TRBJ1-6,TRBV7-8,CASSFLQIDSYNSPLHF
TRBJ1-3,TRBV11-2,CASSLGGARSGNTIYF
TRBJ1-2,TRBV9,CASSGGTGLYGYTF
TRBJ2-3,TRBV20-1,CSARDASGRADTQYF
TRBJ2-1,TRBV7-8,CASSLQTGYIYEQFF
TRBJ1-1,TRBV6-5,CASSYGHNEAFF
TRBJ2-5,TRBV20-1,CSAVPQPGEETQYF
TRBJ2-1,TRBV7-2,CASSSQGLDLFF
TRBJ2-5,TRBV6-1,CASSPPTGRTQYF
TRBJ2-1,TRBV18,CASSPRASDYNEQFF
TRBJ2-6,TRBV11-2,CASSLGHSGANVLTF
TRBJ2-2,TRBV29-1,CSVVRTGNTGELFF
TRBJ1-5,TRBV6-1,CASSRQGSQPQHF
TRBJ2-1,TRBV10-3,CAIRGTSGIDEQFF
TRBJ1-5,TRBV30,CAWSVSLGQPQHF
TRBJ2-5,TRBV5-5,CASSSTGIEYQETQYF
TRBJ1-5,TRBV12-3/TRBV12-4,CASSRTGSQPQHF
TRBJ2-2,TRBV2,CASILAANTGELFF
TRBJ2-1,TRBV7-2,CASSIASGGYNEQFF
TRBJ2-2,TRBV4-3,CASSQTTGAVGGELFF
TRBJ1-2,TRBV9,CASSVAGGYGYTF
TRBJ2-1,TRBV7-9,CASSLEPGAHNEQFF
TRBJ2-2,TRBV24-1,CATGGPGTGKSGELFF
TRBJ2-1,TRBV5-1,CASSLASEGNEQFF
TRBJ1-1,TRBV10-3,CAISESEGREAFF
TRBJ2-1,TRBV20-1,CSARVHIPYNEQFF
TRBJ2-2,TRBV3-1,CASSQAAWLGHGELFF